This entry is about one T cell receptor beta chain. Many counts were recorded for this clonotype. The antigen this receptor binds is unknown. Per-base quality was not reported, and no clone a single base away is much larger than it. Sequences SGHAT (CDR1) and FQNNGV (CDR2) are obtained from the germline V gene. Counted from cysteine to phenylalanine, this CDR3 has 12 amino acids. The CDR3 DNA has 36 bases and is translated from base 1. V sheds 7 bases and J sheds 6 bases, leaving 13 bases between their ends. The data are from a study of blood T cells in healthy people across ages (dated by TCRdb to about 2015). For the study in its entirety: Template switching captured roughly one uniquely barcoded TCR beta cDNA molecule per two T cells in model experiments. Donors of different ages were randomly distributed across sequencing lanes to avoid experimental bias. To track age-related changes in TCR beta repertoire diversity, the study relied on deep sequencing normalized with unique cDNA molecular identifiers. The study analyzed two additional independent replicas of 1 million unique cDNA reads from the same blood draw for two donors, one aged 18 to 29 and one aged 80 or older. Donors were grouped into four age groups: young (average roughly 17 years), middle-aged (over 35), aged (about 60) and long-lived (around 80). Points the paper makes about the study in general: Estimates of total diversity based on one million sequenced T cells were considered lower bounds and underestimates. As age increased, observed TCR beta diversity per million T cells dropped in a roughly linear way, and a significant reduction was already evident by age about 40. Compared with the aged group, the long-lived group had more naive CD4+ T cells, fewer expanded clones and increased TCR diversity, suggesting age selection. The CMV infection status of donors was not known, potentially confounding age-related changes in expanded clonotypes. Observed TCR beta diversity correlated strongly with the percentage of naive T cells measured by flow cytometry. Bulk unsorted PBMC profiling prevented conclusive comparison of naive and antigen-experienced compartments.

Library prep was done by 5' RACE. Sequencing used an Illumina HiSeq 2500. A second PCR of roughly 7 to 11 cycles was performed with a sample-barcoded 5' primer and a J-beta primer mix. A unique molecular identifier was introduced onto each TCR beta cDNA molecule by a template-switch 5' adaptor carrying 12 random nucleotides. Each sample yielded at least 3 million CDR3-containing paired-end reads. First-strand cDNA was synthesized from all RNA with the Mint cDNA synthesis kit, primed by a TRBC-specific oligonucleotide. Following uracil-DNA glycosylase treatment, a first 18-cycle PCR with universal primers M1SS and BC2_uni_R was performed on all cDNA. From the authors' description of their analysis: Each sample was normalized by randomly selecting 1 million high-quality reads, each carrying a distinct molecular identifier. Reads sharing molecular identifiers were discarded rather than binned into consensus sequences. MiTCR, set to a Q25 quality threshold and the strictest error-elimination algorithm, was used for CDR3 identification, clonotype clustering and error correction. A nonparametric unseen species model using Euler transformation provided a lower-bound estimate of total TCR beta diversity. TCRdb reprocessed the public reads (quality trimming at Q25 with fastp, clone calling with MiXCR) and kept in-frame beta chains. Rows merge per CDR3 protein into single entries with the most common DNA and genes. V and J calls and clone size were set by TCRdb, not the authors. The sample table records 710,000 or so distinct CDR3 sequences; approximately 30% of these occur just once. The ten largest account for 15% of the sample.

Systemically healthy Caucasian individuals from Russia, some 36 in total and aged about 6 to 100 years, were included as donors. Ten milliliters of peripheral blood were drawn from each donor into EDTA-treated Vacutainer tubes. Ficoll-Paque density-gradient centrifugation was used to isolate PBMCs, with at least 7 million per sample. Total RNA was extracted from PBMCs with Trizol reagent, with at least 6 micrograms obtained per sample. For every donor, flow cytometry on a PBMC aliquot measured the percentage of naive CD45RAhigh/CD27high T cells. The origin of this receptor is a woman over 75 in good health. Donor details come from another sample of the same person, matched by shared clones. The receptor chain draws on TRBV11-2 and TRBJ2-7; the D assignment is uncertain and may be TRBD1 or TRBD2, with 5 bases supporting each. Sequencing was done on a sample of blood. The DNA sequence follows: TGTGCCAGCAATTACGAGAGGGGCGAGCAGTACTTC. Translation gives CASNYERGEQYF.